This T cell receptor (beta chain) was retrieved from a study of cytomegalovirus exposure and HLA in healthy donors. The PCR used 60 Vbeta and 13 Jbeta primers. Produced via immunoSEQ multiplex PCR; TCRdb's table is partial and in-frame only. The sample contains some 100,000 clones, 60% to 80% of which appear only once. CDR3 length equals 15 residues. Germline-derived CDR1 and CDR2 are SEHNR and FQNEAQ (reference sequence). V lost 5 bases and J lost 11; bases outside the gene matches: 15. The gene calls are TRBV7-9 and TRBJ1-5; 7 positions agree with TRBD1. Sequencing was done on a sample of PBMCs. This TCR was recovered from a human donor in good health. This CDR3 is CASSPGTVQGMSQHF. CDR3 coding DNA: TGTGCCAGCAGCCCTGGGACAGTTCAGGGGATGTCCCAGCATTTT.